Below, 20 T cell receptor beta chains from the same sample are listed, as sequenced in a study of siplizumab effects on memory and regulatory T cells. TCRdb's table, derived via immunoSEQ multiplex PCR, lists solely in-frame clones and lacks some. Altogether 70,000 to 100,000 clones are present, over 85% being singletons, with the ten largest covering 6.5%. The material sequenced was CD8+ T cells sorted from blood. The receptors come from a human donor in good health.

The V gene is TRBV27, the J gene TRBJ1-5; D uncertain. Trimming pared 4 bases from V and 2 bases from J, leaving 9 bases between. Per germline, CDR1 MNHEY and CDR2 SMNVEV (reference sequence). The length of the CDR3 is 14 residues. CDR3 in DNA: TGTGCCAGCAGTTACCGGCAGGGCAATCAGCCCCAGCATTTT. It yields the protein CASSYRQGNQPQHF.

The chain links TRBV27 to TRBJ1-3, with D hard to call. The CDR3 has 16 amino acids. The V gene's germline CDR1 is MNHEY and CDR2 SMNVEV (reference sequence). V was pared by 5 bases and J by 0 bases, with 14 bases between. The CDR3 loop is CASSLDGLNSGNTIYF. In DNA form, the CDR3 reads TGTGCCAGCAGTCTGGACGGCCTCAACTCTGGAAACACCATATATTTT.

The CDR3 nucleotides read TGTGCCTGGAGTGTACTGCGCGGGGAGCTCGCTGAGCAGTTCTTC. Amino acid sequence: CAWSVLRGELAEQFF. The gene calls are TRBV30 and TRBJ2-1, with D maybe TRBD2 (6 bases). The CDR3 sequence is 15 residues long. Per germline, CDR1 GTSNPN and CDR2 SVGIG (reference sequence). V was shortened by 0 bases and J by 9 bases, with 18 bases between the two germline ends. Full variable domain (missing parts from reference TRBV30 and TRBJ2-1): SQTIHQWPATLVQPVGSPLSLECTVEGTSNPNLYWYRQAAGRGLQLLFYSVGIGQISSEVPQNLSASRPQDRQFILSSKKLLLSDSGFYLCAWSVLRGELAEQFFGPGTRLTVL.

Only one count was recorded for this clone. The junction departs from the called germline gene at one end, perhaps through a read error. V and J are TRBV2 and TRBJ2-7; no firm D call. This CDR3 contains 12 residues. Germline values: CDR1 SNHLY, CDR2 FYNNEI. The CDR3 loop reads CASSEVGPGGDF. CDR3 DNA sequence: TGTGCCAGCAGTGAAGTTGGACCGGGTGGGGACTTC.

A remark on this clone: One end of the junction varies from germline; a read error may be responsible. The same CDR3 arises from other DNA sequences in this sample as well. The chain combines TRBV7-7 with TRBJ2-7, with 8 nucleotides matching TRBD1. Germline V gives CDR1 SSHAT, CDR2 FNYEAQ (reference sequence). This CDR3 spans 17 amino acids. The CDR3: CASSPISGTGISYEQYF. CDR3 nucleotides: TGTGCTAGCAGCCCTATCTCCGGGACAGGAATATCCTACGAGCAGTACTTC. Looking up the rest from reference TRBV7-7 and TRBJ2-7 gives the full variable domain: GAGVSQSPRYKVTKRGQDVTLRCDPISSHATLYWYQQALGQGPEFLTYFNYEAQPDKSGLPSDRFSAERPEGSISTLTIQRTEQRDSAMYRCASSPISGTGISYEQYFGPGTRLTVT.

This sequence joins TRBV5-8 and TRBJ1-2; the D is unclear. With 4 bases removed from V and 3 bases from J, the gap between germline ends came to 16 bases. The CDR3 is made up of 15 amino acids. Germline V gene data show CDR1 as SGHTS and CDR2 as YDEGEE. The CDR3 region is CASSTAEQFYYGYTF. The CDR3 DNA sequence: TGTGCCAGCAGCACCGCCGAACAGTTCTACTATGGCTACACCTTC. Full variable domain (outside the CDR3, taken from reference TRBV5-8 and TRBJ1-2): EAGVTQSPTHLIKTRGQQATLRCSPISGHTSVYWYQQALGLGLQFLLWYDEGEERNRGNFPPRFSGRQFPNYSSELNVNALELEDSALYLCASSTAEQFYYGYTFGSGTRLTVV.

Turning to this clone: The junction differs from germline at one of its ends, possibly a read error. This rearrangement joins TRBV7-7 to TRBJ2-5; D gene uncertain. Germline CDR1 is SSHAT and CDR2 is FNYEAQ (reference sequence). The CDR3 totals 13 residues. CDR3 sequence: CASSSGQSGTQYF. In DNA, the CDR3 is TGTGCTAGCAGCTCGGGCCAGTCAGGGACCCAGTACTTC.

The chain's CDR3 is CASIHSGSVTDTQYF. The CDR3 DNA is TGTGCCAGCATCCATAGCGGGAGTGTGACAGATACGCAGTATTTT. The chain has TRBV2 and TRBJ2-3; 9 bases align to TRBD2. Germline trimming cut 7 bases from V and 3 bases from J; bases unmatched to any gene: 8. Germline V gene sequence: CDR1 SNHLY, CDR2 FYNNEI. The CDR3 consists of 15 residues. Full variable domain (missing parts from reference TRBV2 and TRBJ2-3): EPEVTQTPSHQVTQMGQEVILRCVPISNHLYFYWYRQILGQKVEFLVSFYNNEISEKSEIFDDQFSVERPDGSNFTLKIRSTKLEDSAMYFCASIHSGSVTDTQYFGPGTRLTVL.

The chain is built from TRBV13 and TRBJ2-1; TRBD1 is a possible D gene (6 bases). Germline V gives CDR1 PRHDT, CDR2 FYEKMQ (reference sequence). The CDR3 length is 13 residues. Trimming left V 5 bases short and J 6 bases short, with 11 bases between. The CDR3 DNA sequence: TGTGCCAGCAGCCCCCTGGGGGCCAATGAGCAGTTCTTC. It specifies CASSPLGANEQFF.

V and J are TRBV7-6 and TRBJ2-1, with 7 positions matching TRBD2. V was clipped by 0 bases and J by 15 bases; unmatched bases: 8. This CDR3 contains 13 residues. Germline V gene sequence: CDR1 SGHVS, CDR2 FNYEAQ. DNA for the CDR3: TGTGCCAGCAGCTTAGCGATAGGGCGGGGGATGTTCTTC. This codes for CASSLAIGRGMFF.

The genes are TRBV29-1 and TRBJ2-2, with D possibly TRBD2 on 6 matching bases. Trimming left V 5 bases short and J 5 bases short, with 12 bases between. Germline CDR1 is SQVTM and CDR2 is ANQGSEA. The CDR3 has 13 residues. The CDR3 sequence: CSVRRESTGELFF. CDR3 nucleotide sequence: TGCAGCGTTCGGAGGGAGAGTACCGGGGAGCTGTTTTTT.

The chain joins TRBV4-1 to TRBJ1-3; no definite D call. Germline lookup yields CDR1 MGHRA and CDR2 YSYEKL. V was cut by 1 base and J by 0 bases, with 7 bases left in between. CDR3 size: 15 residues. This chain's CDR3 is CASSQVKSSGNTIYF. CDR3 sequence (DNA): TGCGCCAGCAGCCAAGTGAAGAGCTCTGGAAACACCATATATTTT.

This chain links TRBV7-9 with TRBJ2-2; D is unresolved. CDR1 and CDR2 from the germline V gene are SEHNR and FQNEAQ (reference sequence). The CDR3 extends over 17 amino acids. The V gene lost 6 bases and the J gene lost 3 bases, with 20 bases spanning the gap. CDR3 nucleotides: TGTGCCAGCAGTACCCCTATGGATGTCCCCGACACCGGGGAGCTGTTTTTT. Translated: CASSTPMDVPDTGELFF.

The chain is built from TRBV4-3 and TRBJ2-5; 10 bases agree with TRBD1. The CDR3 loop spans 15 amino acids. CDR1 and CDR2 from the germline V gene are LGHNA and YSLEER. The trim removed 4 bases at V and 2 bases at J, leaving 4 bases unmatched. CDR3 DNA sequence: TGCGCCAGCAGCCGGACAGGGGGGACTCAAGAGACCCAGTACTTC. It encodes CASSRTGGTQETQYF.

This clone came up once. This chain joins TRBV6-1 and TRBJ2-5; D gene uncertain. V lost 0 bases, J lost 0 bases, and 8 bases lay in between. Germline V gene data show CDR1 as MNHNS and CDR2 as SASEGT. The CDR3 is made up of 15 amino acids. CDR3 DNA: TGTGCCAGCAGTGAAGCGCCGGGTGACCAAGAGACCCAGTACTTC. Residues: CASSEAPGDQETQYF.

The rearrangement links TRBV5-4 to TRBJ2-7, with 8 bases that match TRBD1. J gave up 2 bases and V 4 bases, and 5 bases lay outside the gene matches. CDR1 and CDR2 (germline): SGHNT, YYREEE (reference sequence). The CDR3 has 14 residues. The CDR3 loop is CASSDPDRAYEQYF. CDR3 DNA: TGTGCCAGCAGCGATCCGGACAGGGCCTACGAGCAGTACTTC.

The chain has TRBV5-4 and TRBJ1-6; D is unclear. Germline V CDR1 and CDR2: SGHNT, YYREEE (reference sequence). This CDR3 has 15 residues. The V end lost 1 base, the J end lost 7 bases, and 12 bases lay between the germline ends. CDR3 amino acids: CASSLTEISNSPLHF. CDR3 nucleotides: TGTGCCAGCAGCTTGACGGAAATCTCGAATTCACCCCTCCACTTT.

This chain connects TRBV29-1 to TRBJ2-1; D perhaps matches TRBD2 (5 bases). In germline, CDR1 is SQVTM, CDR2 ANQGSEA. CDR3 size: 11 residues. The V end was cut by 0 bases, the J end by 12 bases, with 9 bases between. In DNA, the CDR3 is TGCAGCGTTGAAGAAGGAGGTCGGCAGTTCTTC. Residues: CSVEEGGRQFF.

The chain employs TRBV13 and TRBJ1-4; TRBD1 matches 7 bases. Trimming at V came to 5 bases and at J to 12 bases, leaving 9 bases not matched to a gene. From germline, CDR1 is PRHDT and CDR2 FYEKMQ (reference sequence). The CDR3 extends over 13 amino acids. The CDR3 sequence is CASSTGQTKELFF. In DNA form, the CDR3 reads TGTGCCAGCAGCACGGGACAGACTAAGGAACTGTTTTTT.

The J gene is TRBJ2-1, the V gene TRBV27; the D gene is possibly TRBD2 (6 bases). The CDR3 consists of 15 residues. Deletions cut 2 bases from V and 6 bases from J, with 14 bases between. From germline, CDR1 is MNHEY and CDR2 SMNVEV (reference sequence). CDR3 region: CASSLTSGALNEQFF. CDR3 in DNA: TGTGCCAGCAGTTTAACTTCGGGAGCCCTCAATGAGCAGTTCTTC.